This T cell receptor (beta chain) was found in a study of cytotoxic CD8 clonotypes in ibrutinib-treated CLL. Germline lookup yields CDR1 SGHRS and CDR2 YFSETQ. The V gene end was trimmed by 4 bases and the J gene end by 4 bases; junction bases not matched to a gene: 13. CDR3 size: 16 residues. TCRdb's table, derived via immunoSEQ multiplex PCR, lists solely in-frame clones and lacks some. The table lists over 250,000 clones, around 76% of them singletons. The source was PBMCs, collected at disease progression, from a patient treated with ibrutinib. This chain connects TRBV5-1 to TRBJ2-5, with 7 bases identical to TRBD2. The sequence derives from a human donor with chronic lymphocytic leukemia. CDR3 DNA sequence: TGCGCCAGCAGCGCCCCGACTAGCTTCACCTCAGAGACCCAGTACTTC. Its translation: CASSAPTSFTSETQYF.